This TCR beta chain was documented in a study of memory CD4+ T cells and cytomegalovirus serostatus. The sort gate was single viable CD3+CD4+CD8-CD45RO+ cells for memory CD4+ T cells. Donors' CMV status reflects serum IgG against pp150, pp28, p38, p52. After thawing, CD4+ T cells were positively selected. A remark on this clone: No antigen is known for it. One end of the junction varies from germline; a read error may be responsible.

Overall study findings and caveats: Suggested: most of the CMV-linked TCR signature lies in CD4+ memory cells. Each of 65 to 75 CMV-associated TCRbeta sequences occurred in one to five individuals.

Germline lookup yields CDR1 SGHRS and CDR2 YFSETQ. CDR3 size: 16 residues. Assay used: immunoSEQ multiplex PCR; TCRdb lists only in-frame clones, some missing. The repertoire consists of around 44,000 clones, with around 80% occurring once and the leading ten covering around 6%. This TCR came from an adult in good health and CMV-seronegative. The sequencing input was memory CD4+ T cells from blood. The chain recombines TRBV5-1 with TRBJ2-2; the match to TRBD1 covers 7 bases. The CDR3 protein is CASSLGAGGNTGELFF. In nucleotides, the CDR3 is TGCGCCAGCAGTTTGGGTGCAGGGGGGAACACCGGGGAGCTGTTTTTT.